In this sample, the clone carrying this T cell receptor beta chain turned up many times. Its antigen is not known. This specimen belongs to a study of T cells in Graves' hyperthyroidism and ophthalmopathy. Study overall: Peripheral blood was taken when the disease was first diagnosed, before any treatment began.

Study outcomes and limitations: Blood also contained most expanded thyroid clonotypes above 0.001.

RNA transcripts served as the template for amplifying TCR beta CDR3 regions. During a first-round RT-PCR of the TCR CDR3, the HTBI primer set was used. TCRdb analysed the multiplex PCR reads with MiXCR anew, one entry per CDR3 protein. The data hold fewer than 650,000 distinct CDR3 sequences, with around 13% observed a single time. The blood was taken when hyperthyroidism was first diagnosed, before any ophthalmopathy symptoms showed up. PBMCs were sourced from more than 9 ml fresh peripheral blood. CDR1 and CDR2 (germline): ENHRY, SYGVKD. The CDR3 consists of 17 residues. V lost 7 bases to trimming and J lost 2 bases; unmatched junction nucleotides: 12.

The sequencing sample was made of blood. This chain joins TRBV10-3 and TRBJ2-2; 8 positions match TRBD2. The TCR originated in a woman in her twenties or thirties with Graves' hyperthyroidism that later progressed to Graves' ophthalmopathy. As DNA, the CDR3 is TGTGCCATCACCCCCGGGGGGGCGGGACTCAACACCGGGGAGCTGTTTTTT. It encodes CAITPGGAGLNTGELFF.